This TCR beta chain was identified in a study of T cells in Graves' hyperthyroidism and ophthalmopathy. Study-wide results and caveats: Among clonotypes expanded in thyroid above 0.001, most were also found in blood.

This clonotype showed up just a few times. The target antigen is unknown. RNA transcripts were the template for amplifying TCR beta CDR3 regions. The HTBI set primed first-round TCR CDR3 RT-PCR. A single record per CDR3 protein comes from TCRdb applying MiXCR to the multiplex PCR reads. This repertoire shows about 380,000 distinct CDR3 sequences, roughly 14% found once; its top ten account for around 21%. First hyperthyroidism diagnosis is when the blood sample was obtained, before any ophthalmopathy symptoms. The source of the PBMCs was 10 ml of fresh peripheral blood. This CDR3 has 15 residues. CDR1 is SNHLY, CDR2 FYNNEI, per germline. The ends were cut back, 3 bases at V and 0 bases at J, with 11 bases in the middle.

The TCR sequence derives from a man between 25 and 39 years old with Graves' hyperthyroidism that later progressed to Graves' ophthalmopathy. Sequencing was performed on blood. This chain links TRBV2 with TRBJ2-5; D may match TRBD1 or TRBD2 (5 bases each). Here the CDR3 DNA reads TGTGCCAGCAGTGAGATGTGGGGGAACCAAGAGACCCAGTACTTC. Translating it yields CASSEMWGNQETQYF. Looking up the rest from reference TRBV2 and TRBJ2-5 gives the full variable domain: EPEVTQTPSHQVTQMGQEVILRCVPISNHLYFYWYRQILGQKVEFLVSFYNNEISEKSEIFDDQFSVERPDGSNFTLKIRSTKLEDSAMYFCASSEMWGNQETQYFGPGTRLLVL.